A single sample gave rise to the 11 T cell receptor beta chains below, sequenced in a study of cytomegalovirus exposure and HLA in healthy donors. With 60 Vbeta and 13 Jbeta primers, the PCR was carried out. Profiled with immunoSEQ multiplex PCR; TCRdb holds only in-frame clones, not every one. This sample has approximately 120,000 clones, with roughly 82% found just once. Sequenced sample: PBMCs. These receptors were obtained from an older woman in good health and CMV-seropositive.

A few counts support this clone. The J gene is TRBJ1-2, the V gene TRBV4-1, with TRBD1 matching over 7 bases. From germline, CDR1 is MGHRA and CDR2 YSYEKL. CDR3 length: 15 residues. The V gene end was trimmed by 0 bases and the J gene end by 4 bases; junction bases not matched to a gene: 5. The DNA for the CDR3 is TGCGCCAGCAGCCAAGAAACAGGGGTTGGCTATGGCTACACCTTC. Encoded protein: CASSQETGVGYGYTF.

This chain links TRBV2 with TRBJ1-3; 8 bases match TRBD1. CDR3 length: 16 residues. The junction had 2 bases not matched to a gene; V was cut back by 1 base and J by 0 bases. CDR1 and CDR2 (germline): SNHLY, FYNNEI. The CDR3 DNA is TGTGCCAGCAGTGAAGGGACAGGGACCTCTGGAAACACCATATATTTT. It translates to CASSEGTGTSGNTIYF. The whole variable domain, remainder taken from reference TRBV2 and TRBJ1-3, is EPEVTQTPSHQVTQMGQEVILRCVPISNHLYFYWYRQILGQKVEFLVSFYNNEISEKSEIFDDQFSVERPDGSNFTLKIRSTKLEDSAMYFCASSEGTGTSGNTIYFGEGSWLTVV.

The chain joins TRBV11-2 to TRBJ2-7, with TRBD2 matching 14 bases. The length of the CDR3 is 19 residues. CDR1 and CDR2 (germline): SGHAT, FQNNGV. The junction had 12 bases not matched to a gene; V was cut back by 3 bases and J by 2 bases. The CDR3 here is CASSLRLAGGPSKTYEQYF. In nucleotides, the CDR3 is TGTGCCAGCAGCTTGAGACTAGCGGGAGGGCCTTCAAAGACCTACGAGCAGTACTTC. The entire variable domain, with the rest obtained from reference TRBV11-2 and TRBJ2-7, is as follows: EAGVAQSPRYKIIEKRQSVAFWCNPISGHATLYWYQQILGQGPKLLIQFQNNGVVDDSQLPKDRFSAERLKGVDSTLKIQPAKLEDSAVYLCASSLRLAGGPSKTYEQYFGPGTRLTVT.

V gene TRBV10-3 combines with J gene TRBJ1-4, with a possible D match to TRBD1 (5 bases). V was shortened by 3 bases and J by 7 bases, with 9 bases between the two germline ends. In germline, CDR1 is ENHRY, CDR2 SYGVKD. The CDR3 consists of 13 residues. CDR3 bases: TGTGCCATCAGTGAAGGGGCAACTGAAAAACTGTTTTTT. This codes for CAISEGATEKLFF.

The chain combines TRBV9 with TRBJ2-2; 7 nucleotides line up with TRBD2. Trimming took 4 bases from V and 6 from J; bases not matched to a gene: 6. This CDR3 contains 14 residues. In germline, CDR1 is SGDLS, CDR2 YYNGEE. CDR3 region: CASSSGTTSGELFF. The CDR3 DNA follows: TGTGCCAGCAGCTCCGGGACTACCTCCGGGGAGCTGTTTTTT.

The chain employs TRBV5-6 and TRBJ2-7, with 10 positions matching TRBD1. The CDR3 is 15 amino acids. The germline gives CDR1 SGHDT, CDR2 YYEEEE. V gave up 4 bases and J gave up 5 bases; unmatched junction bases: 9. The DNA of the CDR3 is TGTGCCAGCAGCACGGGACAGGGGCGGAGGAACGAGCAGTACTTC. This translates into CASSTGQGRRNEQYF.

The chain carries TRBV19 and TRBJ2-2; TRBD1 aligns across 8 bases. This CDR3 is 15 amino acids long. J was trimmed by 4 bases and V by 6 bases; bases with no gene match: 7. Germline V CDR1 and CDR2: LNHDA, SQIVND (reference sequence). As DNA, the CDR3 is TGTGCCAGTAGGCTTCAGGGGGCCCTCACCGGGGAGCTGTTTTTT. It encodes CASRLQGALTGELFF.

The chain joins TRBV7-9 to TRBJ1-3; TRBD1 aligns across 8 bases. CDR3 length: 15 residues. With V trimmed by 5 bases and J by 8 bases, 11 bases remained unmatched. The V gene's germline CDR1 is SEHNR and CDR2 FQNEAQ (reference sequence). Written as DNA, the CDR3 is TGTGCCAGCAGCCCCTGGACAGGGATTGGGTACACCATATATTTT. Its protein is CASSPWTGIGYTIYF.

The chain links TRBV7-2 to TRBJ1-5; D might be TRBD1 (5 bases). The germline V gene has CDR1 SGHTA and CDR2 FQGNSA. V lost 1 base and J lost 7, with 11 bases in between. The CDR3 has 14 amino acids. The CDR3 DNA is TGTGCCAGCAGCTTAGTAGCGGGGGACCAGCCCCAGCATTTT. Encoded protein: CASSLVAGDQPQHF. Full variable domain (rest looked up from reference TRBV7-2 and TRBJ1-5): GAGVSQSPSNKVTEKGKDVELRCDPISGHTALYWYRQSLGQGLEFLIYFQGNSAPDKSGLPSDRFSAERTGGSVSTLTIQRTQQEDSAVYLCASSLVAGDQPQHFGDGTRLSIL.

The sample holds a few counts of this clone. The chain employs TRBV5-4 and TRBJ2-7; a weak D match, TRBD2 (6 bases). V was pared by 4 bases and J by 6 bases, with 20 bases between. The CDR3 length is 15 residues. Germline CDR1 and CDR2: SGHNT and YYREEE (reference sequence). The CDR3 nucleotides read TGTGCCAGCAGCCAACCCGGGACTGACGTCTCCGAGCAGTACTTC. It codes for CASSQPGTDVSEQYF.

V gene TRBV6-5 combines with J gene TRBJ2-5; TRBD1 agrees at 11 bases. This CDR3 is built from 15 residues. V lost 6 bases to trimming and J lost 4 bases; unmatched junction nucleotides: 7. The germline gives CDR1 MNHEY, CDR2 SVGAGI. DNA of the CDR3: TGTGCCAGCAGCCGGGACAGGGGGGGACGAGAGACCCAGTACTTC. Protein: CASSRDRGGRETQYF.